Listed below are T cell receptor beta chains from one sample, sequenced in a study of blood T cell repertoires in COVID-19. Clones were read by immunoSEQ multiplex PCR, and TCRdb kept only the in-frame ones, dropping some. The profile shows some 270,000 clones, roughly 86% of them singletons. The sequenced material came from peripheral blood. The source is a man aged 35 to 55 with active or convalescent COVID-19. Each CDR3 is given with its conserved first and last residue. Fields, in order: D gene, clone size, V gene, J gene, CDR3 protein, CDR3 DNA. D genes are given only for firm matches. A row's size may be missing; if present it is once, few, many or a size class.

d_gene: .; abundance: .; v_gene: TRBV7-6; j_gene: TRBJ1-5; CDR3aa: CASSFTGQPQHF; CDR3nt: TGTGCCAGCAGCTTTACTGGTCAGCCCCAGCATTTT
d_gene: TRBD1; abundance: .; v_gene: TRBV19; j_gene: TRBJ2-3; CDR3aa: CASKDRIGTDTQYF; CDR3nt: TGTGCCAGCAAGGACAGGATCGGCACAGATACGCAGTATTTT
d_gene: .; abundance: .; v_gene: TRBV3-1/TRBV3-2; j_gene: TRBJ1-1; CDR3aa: CASSPTGDREGTEAFF; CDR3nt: TGTGCCAGCAGCCCTACGGGGGACCGAGAGGGGACTGAAGCTTTCTTT
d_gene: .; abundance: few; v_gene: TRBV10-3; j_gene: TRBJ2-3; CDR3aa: CAIGGDDPTSTDTQYF; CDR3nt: TGTGCCATCGGAGGAGACGATCCGACTAGCACAGATACGCAGTATTTT
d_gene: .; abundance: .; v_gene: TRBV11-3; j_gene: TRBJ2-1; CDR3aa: CASSLMASPPNEQFF; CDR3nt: TGTGCCAGCAGCTTGATGGCTAGCCCCCCGAATGAGCAGTTCTTC
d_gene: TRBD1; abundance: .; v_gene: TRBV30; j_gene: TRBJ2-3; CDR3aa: CAWSGQGHTDTQYF; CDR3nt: TGTGCCTGGAGTGGACAGGGACACACAGATACGCAGTATTTT
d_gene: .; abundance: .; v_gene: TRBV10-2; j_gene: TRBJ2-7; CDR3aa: CASSFSGEGRSYEQYF; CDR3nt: TGCGCCAGCAGTTTCTCCGGAGAGGGCAGGTCCTACGAGCAGTACTTC
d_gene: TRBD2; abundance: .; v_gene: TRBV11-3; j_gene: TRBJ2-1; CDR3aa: CASATSAHNEQFF; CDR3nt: TGTGCCAGCGCGACTAGCGCTCACAATGAGCAGTTCTTC
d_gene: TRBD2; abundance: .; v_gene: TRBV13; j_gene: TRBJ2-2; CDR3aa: CASSVRLAGANTGELFF; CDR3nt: TGTGCCAGCAGCGTCCGACTAGCGGGAGCGAACACCGGGGAGCTGTTTTTT
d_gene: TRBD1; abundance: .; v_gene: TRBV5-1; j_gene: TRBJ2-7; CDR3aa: CASSLDRGPSYEQYF; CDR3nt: TGCGCCAGCAGCTTGGACAGGGGGCCCTCCTACGAGCAGTACTTC